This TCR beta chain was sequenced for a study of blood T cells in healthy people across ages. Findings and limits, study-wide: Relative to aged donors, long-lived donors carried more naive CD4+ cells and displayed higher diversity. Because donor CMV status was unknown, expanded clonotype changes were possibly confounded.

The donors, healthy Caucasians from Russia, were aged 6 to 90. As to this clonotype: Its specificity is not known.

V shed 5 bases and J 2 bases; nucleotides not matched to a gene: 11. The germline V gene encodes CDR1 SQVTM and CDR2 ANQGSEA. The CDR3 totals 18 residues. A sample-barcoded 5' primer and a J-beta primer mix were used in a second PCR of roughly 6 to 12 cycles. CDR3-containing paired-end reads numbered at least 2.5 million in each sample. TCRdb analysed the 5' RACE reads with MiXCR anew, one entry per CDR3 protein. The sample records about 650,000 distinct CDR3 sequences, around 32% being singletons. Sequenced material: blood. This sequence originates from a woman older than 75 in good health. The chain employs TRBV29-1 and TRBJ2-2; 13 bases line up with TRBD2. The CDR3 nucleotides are TGCAGCGTTCTCGGACTAGCGGGGGCCAACTTAAACACCGGGGAGCTGTTTTTT. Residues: CSVLGLAGANLNTGELFF.